What follows are 14 T cell receptor beta chains derived from one specimen sequenced in a study of response to subunit inactivated influenza vaccine. Each CDR3 protein is one row after TCRdb ran MiXCR on the RT-PCR reads. The sample shows roughly 550,000 distinct CDR3 sequences, 20% to 25% of them seen only once. The same specimen was also included in a second study, on T cells expressing NK-cell markers. That source reports: Synthesis of TCR beta cDNA relied on 5'RACE template switching carrying UMIs.

Sequences were derived from CD4+ T cells sorted from PBMCs, sampled 11 to 12 days after vaccination. All receptors come from a man aged 50-60 years who received an inactivated influenza vaccine.

The genes are TRBV5-6 and TRBJ2-2, with D possibly being TRBD1 (6 bases). This CDR3 has 17 amino acids. The V gene lost 1 base and the J gene lost 0 bases, with 13 bases spanning the gap. Germline V gene data show CDR1 as SGHDT and CDR2 as YYEEEE. CDR3: CASSLRLDSTNTGELFF. For the CDR3, the DNA is TGTGCCAGCAGCTTGAGGTTGGACAGTACGAACACCGGGGAGCTGTTTTTT.

This clonotype was counted a few times. The rearrangement links TRBV29-1 to TRBJ1-2; D ambiguous. The germline gives CDR1 SQVTM, CDR2 ANQGSEA. Trimming took off 4 bases at V and 6 bases at J, with 6 bases between the two ends. This CDR3 has 10 residues. The CDR3 DNA sequence: TGCAGCGTTGGTGTGGATGGCTACACCTTC. Translation gives CSVGVDGYTF.

Note on this clonotype: It may be a read error: a sequence one base away is much more abundant. V and J are TRBV2 and TRBJ2-7; D remains ambiguous. Trimming took 7 bases from V and 1 from J, leaving 14 bases between them. The CDR3 covers 14 residues. Per germline, CDR1 SNHLY and CDR2 FYNNEI. CDR3 amino acids: CASTERILSYEQYF. The DNA for the CDR3 is TGTGCCAGCACTGAGAGAATACTTTCCTACGAGCAGTACTTC.

This chain uses TRBV20-1 with TRBJ1-6; maybe TRBD1 (5 bases). Per the germline V gene, CDR1 is DFQATT and CDR2 is SNEGSKA (reference sequence). With 2 bases removed from V and 10 bases from J, the gap between germline ends came to 15 bases. CDR3 size: 14 residues. The CDR3 DNA reads TGCAGTGCTAGAAGTATTGAGGGGTGGTCACCCCTCCACTTT. Its protein is CSARSIEGWSPLHF.

V usage is TRBV5-1 and J usage is TRBJ1-2; 10 bases fit TRBD1. Unmatched junction bases numbered 2, after V lost 0 bases and J lost 6 bases. The CDR3 runs 14 residues. Germline assignment: CDR1 SGHRS and CDR2 YFSETQ. CDR3 in amino acids: CASSLDGTGDGYTF. The CDR3 coding sequence is TGCGCCAGCAGCTTGGACGGGACAGGGGATGGCTACACCTTC.

This clonotype was observed a handful of times. The rearrangement links TRBV4-1 to TRBJ2-5, with D perhaps matching TRBD1 (7 bases). The V end was cut by 3 bases, the J end by 1 base, with 15 bases between. In germline, CDR1 is MGHRA, CDR2 YSYEKL. This CDR3 has 16 amino acids. CDR3 DNA sequence: TGCGCCAGCAGCCAGAACAGGGGACTCACCCAAGAGACCCAGTACTTC. This gives the protein CASSQNRGLTQETQYF.

The V call is TRBV10-3, the J call TRBJ2-7; 7 nucleotides line up with TRBD1. Germline trimming cut 8 bases from V and 3 bases from J; bases unmatched to any gene: 7. Germline V CDR1 and CDR2: ENHRY, SYGVKD. CDR3 size: 13 residues. CDR3 in amino acids: CAIRKTGSYEQYF. The CDR3 nucleotides read TGTGCCATCCGAAAGACAGGGAGCTACGAGCAGTACTTC.

This clonotype was seen only a few times. A junction boundary mismatches the germline segment, possibly from a read error. This sequence joins TRBV5-1 and TRBJ2-5; TRBD1 matches at 8 bases. CDR1 SGHRS and CDR2 YFSETQ come from the germline V gene. The CDR3 is made up of 15 amino acids. Here the CDR3 DNA reads TGCGCCAGCAGCGCGGGACAGGTGAAGGGAGAGTCCCAGTACTTC. Its protein is CASSAGQVKGESQYF. Filled out from reference TRBV5-1 and TRBJ2-5, the complete variable domain reads KAGVTQTPRYLIKTRGQQVTLSCSPISGHRSVSWYQQTPGQGLQFLFEYFSETQRNKGNFPGRFSGRQFSNSRSEMNVSTLELGDSALYLCASSAGQVKGESQYFGPGTRLLVL.

The CDR3 DNA reads TGTGCCAGCAGTGACGACACAGATACGCAGTATTTT. Translating it yields CASSDDTDTQYF. V gene TRBV7-2 combines with J gene TRBJ2-3; D unresolved. The germline V gene encodes CDR1 SGHTA and CDR2 FQGNSA. The CDR3 has 12 amino acids. V lost 6 bases and J lost 2, with 6 bases in between. Complete variable domain (other parts from reference TRBV7-2 and TRBJ2-3): GAGVSQSPSNKVTEKGKDVELRCDPISGHTALYWYRQSLGQGLEFLIYFQGNSAPDKSGLPSDRFSAERTGGSVSTLTIQRTQQEDSAVYLCASSDDTDTQYFGPGTRLTVL.

This clonotype has only a few counts. V usage is TRBV7-2 and J usage is TRBJ1-6, with unresolved D. Germline loops: CDR1 SGHTA, CDR2 FQGNSA. With 0 bases removed from V and 6 bases from J, the gap between germline ends came to 6 bases. The CDR3 length is 14 residues. CDR3 in amino acids: CASSLALLNSPLHF. In DNA form, the CDR3 reads TGTGCCAGCAGCTTAGCCCTTCTTAATTCACCCCTCCACTTT.

This clonotype appeared many times. This sequence joins TRBV12-3 or TRBV12-4 and TRBJ1-5; D not resolved. CDR3 length: 13 amino acids. The ends were cut back, 2 bases at V and 2 bases at J, with 4 bases in the middle. As DNA, the CDR3 is TGTGCCAGCAGTTTACCGGGCAATCAGCCCCAGCATTTT. Protein: CASSLPGNQPQHF.

The gene calls are TRBV7-6 and TRBJ1-1; D is ambiguous. Trimming took off 4 bases at V and 2 bases at J, with 17 bases between the two ends. The CDR3 contains 16 residues. Germline lookup yields CDR1 SGHVS and CDR2 FNYEAQ. CDR3: CASSSNTPLRNTEAFF. CDR3 sequence (DNA): TGTGCCAGCAGCTCAAATACCCCGTTAAGAAACACTGAAGCTTTCTTT.

The chain couples TRBV2 to TRBJ1-1, with D possibly TRBD1 on 5 matching bases. Germline V gene data show CDR1 as SNHLY and CDR2 as FYNNEI. The CDR3 is 14 residues long. V lost 7 bases, J lost 3 bases, and 15 bases lay in between. The DNA for the CDR3 is TGTGCCAGCAAGTTAGACAGTGGGGACACTGAAGCTTTCTTT. This sequence encodes CASKLDSGDTEAFF.

The table lists this clonotype with a few counts. The chain combines TRBV11-2 with TRBJ2-3; 13 bases align to TRBD2. Germline loops: CDR1 SGHAT, CDR2 FQNNGV. This CDR3 has 19 amino acids. After removal of 3 bases from V and 1 base from J, the junction contained 10 bases not matched to a gene. DNA of the CDR3: TGTGCCAGCAGCTTCCGGACTAGCGGGAGTGGAGCGCGCACAGATACGCAGTATTTT. Translated: CASSFRTSGSGARTDTQYF.